The 31 T cell receptor beta chains given below trace back to one sample, sequenced in a study of T cell responses to AZD1222 COVID-19 vaccine. TCRdb's table, derived via immunoSEQ multiplex PCR, lists solely in-frame clones and lacks some. The sample contains more than 95,000 clones, around nine tenths of which appear only once. Sample: peripheral blood, taken on day 0 of AZD1222 vaccination. The source of these receptors is an adult in good health.

The genes are TRBV10-3 and TRBJ2-2; TRBD1 aligns across 8 bases. CDR1 is ENHRY, CDR2 SYGVKD, per germline. Trimming took 0 bases from V and 7 from J; bases not matched to a gene: 7. CDR3 size: 16 residues. CDR3 sequence (DNA): TGTGCCATCAGTGAGTCGTTAGCAGGGGGCGGCGGGGAGCTGTTTTTT. Encoded protein: CAISESLAGGGGELFF.

In its sample, this clone was seen a few times. The chain joins TRBV7-9 to TRBJ2-7; the D gene is possibly TRBD1 (5 bases). This CDR3 region has 15 residues. Trimming took off 5 bases at V and 4 bases at J, with 18 bases between the two ends. Germline CDR1 is SEHNR and CDR2 is FQNEAQ (reference sequence). Here the CDR3 reads CASSPFKGRVYEQYF. In DNA form, the CDR3 reads TGTGCCAGCAGCCCCTTCAAGGGCAGGGTGTACGAGCAGTACTTC.

This chain connects TRBV19 to TRBJ2-2; a possible D gene is TRBD2 (5 bases). V lost 7 bases, J lost 0 bases, and 12 bases lay in between. The CDR3 length is 15 residues. Germline assignment: CDR1 LNHDA and CDR2 SQIVND (reference sequence). The CDR3 bases are TGTGCCAGTACGGATCCGGGGTCGAACACCGGGGAGCTGTTTTTT. Encoded protein: CASTDPGSNTGELFF.

V is TRBV7-8 and J is TRBJ1-1, with D unresolved. Germline V gives CDR1 SGHVS, CDR2 FQNEAQ. This CDR3 comprises 15 residues. V lost 5 bases, J lost 13 bases, and 26 bases lay in between. CDR3 sequence reads: CASSPPGGPARMSFF. CDR3 in DNA: TGTGCCAGCAGCCCCCCCGGTGGCCCTGCGAGAATGAGTTTCTTT.

This chain uses TRBV7-8 with TRBJ2-3; D unclear. CDR1 is SGHVS and CDR2 is FQNEAQ in the germline V gene. The CDR3 consists of 15 residues. V shed 3 bases and J shed 5 bases, with 15 bases lying between them. CDR3 nucleotides: TGTGCCAGCAGCTTTGGGCTGGTACGTCGAGATACGCAGTATTTT. Protein sequence: CASSFGLVRRDTQYF. The entire variable domain, with the rest obtained from reference TRBV7-8 and TRBJ2-3, is as follows: GAGVSQSPRYKVAKRGQDVALRCDPISGHVSLFWYQQALGQGPEFLTYFQNEAQLDKSGLPSDRFFAERPEGSVSTLKIQRTQQEDSAVYLCASSFGLVRRDTQYFGPGTRLTVL.

The chain couples TRBV6-5 to TRBJ2-3, with TRBD1 identical over 7 bases. This CDR3 is built from 15 residues. V trimming: 4 bases; J trimming: 3 bases; junction bases outside the gene matches: 7. Germline-derived CDR1 and CDR2 are MNHEY and SVGAGI. The CDR3 region is CASSSRQGWTDTQYF. The CDR3 DNA reads as TGTGCCAGCAGTTCACGACAGGGATGGACAGATACGCAGTATTTT.

The chain uses TRBV19 and TRBJ1-2; D is ambiguous. CDR1 and CDR2 from the germline V gene are LNHDA and SQIVND (reference sequence). This CDR3 comprises 16 residues. The ends were cut back, 2 bases at V and 2 bases at J, with 15 bases in the middle. The CDR3 nucleotides read TGTGCCAGTAGTATAAGTTGGCTATCAGCGAACTATGGCTACACCTTC. Protein product: CASSISWLSANYGYTF.

V and J are TRBV2 and TRBJ2-3, with 13 bases fitting TRBD2. Germline lookup yields CDR1 SNHLY and CDR2 FYNNEI. V lost 5 bases to trimming and J lost 6 bases; unmatched junction nucleotides: 8. This CDR3 comprises 16 residues. CDR3 DNA: TGTGCCAGCAGTCGAGGACTAGCGGGAGTTTCTGATACGCAGTATTTT. Its protein product is CASSRGLAGVSDTQYF.

Only one count was recorded for this clone. The chain employs TRBV28 and TRBJ2-5; TRBD2 is a possible D gene (5 bases). The CDR3 length is 14 residues. From germline, CDR1 is MDHEN and CDR2 SYDVKM. Trimming took 4 bases from V and 3 from J, leaving 12 bases between them. CDR3 DNA: TGTGCCAGCAGTTCTCGTTGGCGGGAAGAGACCCAGTACTTC. Translating it yields CASSSRWREETQYF.

This clone has only a few counts. This sequence joins TRBV7-8 and TRBJ1-1, with D possibly being TRBD1 (6 bases). Germline loops: CDR1 SGHVS, CDR2 FQNEAQ. The CDR3 is made up of 14 amino acids. The germline V and J ends were trimmed by 5 bases and 0 bases, with 10 bases remaining between them. CDR3 nucleotides: TGTGCCAGCAGCGCCGGACAGCTGAACACTGAAGCTTTCTTT. It translates to CASSAGQLNTEAFF.

V gene TRBV29-1 combines with J gene TRBJ2-3; D is possibly TRBD1 or TRBD2 (5 bases each). Per the germline V gene, CDR1 is SQVTM and CDR2 is ANQGSEA. The V gene lost 3 bases and the J gene lost 0 bases, with 10 bases spanning the gap. CDR3 length equals 14 residues. The CDR3 nucleotides read TGCAGCGTTGAGGGGACGGTAAGCACAGATACGCAGTATTTT. It specifies CSVEGTVSTDTQYF.

The V call is TRBV18, the J call TRBJ2-3; D gene ambiguous. V was clipped by 3 bases and J by 5 bases, with 9 bases between them. The CDR3 runs 13 residues. Per the germline V gene, CDR1 is KGHSH and CDR2 is LQKENI. CDR3 in DNA: TGTGCCAGCTCACCTCAACAAGGAGATACGCAGTATTTT. Its protein product is CASSPQQGDTQYF.

V and J are TRBV7-3 and TRBJ1-1, with D unresolved. The CDR3 totals 13 residues. V dropped 2 bases and J dropped 0 bases, with 4 bases sitting between them. Germline-derived CDR1 and CDR2 are SGHTA and FQGTGA. As DNA, the CDR3 is TGTGCCAGCAGCTTACACATGAACACTGAAGCTTTCTTT. This codes for CASSLHMNTEAFF.

The chain employs TRBV28 and TRBJ2-1; D assignment may be TRBD1 or TRBD2 (5 bases each). Trimming left V 1 base short and J 2 bases short, with 12 bases between. The CDR3 totals 16 residues. Germline-derived CDR1 and CDR2 are MDHEN and SYDVKM. The CDR3 nucleotides are TGTGCCAGCAGTTTATTAGGGACCGAGACCTACAATGAGCAGTTCTTC. Its protein product is CASSLLGTETYNEQFF.

V and J are TRBV27 and TRBJ2-7, with D possibly TRBD1 on 6 matching bases. The CDR3 consists of 17 residues. V was pared by 4 bases and J by 1 base, with 20 bases between. Germline V gives CDR1 MNHEY, CDR2 SMNVEV (reference sequence). This CDR3 reads CASSSSPRQDLSYEQYF. CDR3 bases: TGTGCCAGCAGTTCTTCCCCCCGACAGGATCTTTCCTACGAGCAGTACTTC.

V and J are TRBV27 and TRBJ2-6; no reliable D call. V lost 3 bases and J 0 bases, leaving 9 bases between the germline ends. CDR3 size: 16 residues. Germline lookup yields CDR1 MNHEY and CDR2 SMNVEV (reference sequence). The CDR3 sequence: CASSFGSTSGANVLTF. The CDR3 nucleotides are TGTGCCAGCAGTTTTGGCTCGACCTCTGGGGCCAACGTCCTGACTTTC. Using reference TRBV27 and TRBJ2-6 for the parts outside the CDR3, the full variable domain is EAQVTQNPRYLITVTGKKLTVTCSQNMNHEYMSWYRQDPGLGLRQIYYSMNVEVTDKGDVPEGYKVSRKEKRNFPLILESPSPNQTSLYFCASSFGSTSGANVLTFGAGSRLTVL.

The chain couples TRBV18 to TRBJ2-1; TRBD2 matches 12 bases. The V segment lost 0 bases and the J segment 4 bases; nucleotides outside the gene matches: 10. CDR1 is KGHSH, CDR2 LQKENI, per germline. The CDR3 loop spans 19 amino acids. The CDR3, as DNA: TGTGCCAGCTCACCACCGGGACTAGCGGGTTCTCATATATACAATGAGCAGTTCTTC. Translation gives CASSPPGLAGSHIYNEQFF.

The chain links TRBV18 to TRBJ1-1, with D unresolved. There are 16 residues in the CDR3. CDR1 and CDR2 from the germline V gene are KGHSH and LQKENI. V lost 1 base to trimming and J lost 3 bases, with 15 bases between them. CDR3 coding DNA: TGTGCCAGCTCACCACGTGGCAGGACCCGGGACACTGAAGCTTTCTTT. This sequence encodes CASSPRGRTRDTEAFF.

This chain joins TRBV18 and TRBJ1-1, with no clear D. CDR3 size: 16 residues. The germline gives CDR1 KGHSH, CDR2 LQKENI. V shed 3 bases and J shed 0 bases, with 14 bases lying between them. In DNA, the CDR3 is TGTGCCAGCTCACCTTCGTTTGGGGATATGAACACTGAAGCTTTCTTT. As protein: CASSPSFGDMNTEAFF.

V usage is TRBV7-9 and J usage is TRBJ2-5, with 9 bases that match TRBD1. Germline V gene data show CDR1 as SEHNR and CDR2 as FQNEAQ (reference sequence). CDR3 length: 17 amino acids. Losses at the gene ends were 5 bases for V and 5 bases for J; bases not matched to a gene: 15. As DNA, the CDR3 is TGTGCCAGCAGCCGAATTTTGCCGGGACAGGGATGGGAGACCCAGTACTTC. Translated, it gives CASSRILPGQGWETQYF.

This clone was found once. The chain links TRBV27 to TRBJ2-2, with a possible D match to TRBD1 (6 bases). Trimming removed 6 bases at V and 5 bases at J, with 13 bases between. Germline V gives CDR1 MNHEY, CDR2 SMNVEV (reference sequence). The CDR3 sequence is 14 residues long. The DNA of the CDR3 is TGTGCCAGCAGCCCCGGACAGATAACCGGGGAGCTGTTTTTT. Its protein product is CASSPGQITGELFF.

V is TRBV3-1 (or the pseudogene TRBV3-2) and J is TRBJ1-1; D is possibly TRBD1 (5 bases). The CDR3 length is 12 residues. Germline lookup yields CDR1 LGHDT and CDR2 YNNKEL (reference sequence). V was clipped by 1 base and J by 10 bases, with 10 bases between them. CDR3 region: CASSQGGWVAFF. CDR3 sequence (DNA): TGTGCCAGCAGCCAAGGGGGCTGGGTAGCTTTCTTT.

This clone was detected once. The rearrangement uses TRBV9 and TRBJ2-7, with D perhaps being TRBD1 or TRBD2 (5 bases each). There are 14 residues in the CDR3. V gave up 3 bases and J gave up 2 bases, with 12 bases separating them. The V gene's germline CDR1 is SGDLS and CDR2 YYNGEE. The CDR3 loop reads CASSEGTETYEQYF. DNA of the CDR3: TGTGCCAGCAGCGAGGGGACGGAAACCTACGAGCAGTACTTC.

The J gene is TRBJ1-1, the V gene TRBV12-3 or TRBV12-4; D is unclear. The germline V and J ends were trimmed by 7 bases and 4 bases, with 13 bases remaining between them. This CDR3 has 13 amino acids. In DNA, the CDR3 is TGTGCCAGCAACTCGAATTTGGGCACTGAAGCTTTCTTT. This translates into CASNSNLGTEAFF.

The gene calls are TRBV7-2 and TRBJ2-2, with 7 bases fitting TRBD2. V gave up 5 bases and J gave up 2 bases; unmatched junction bases: 8. CDR3 length: 16 amino acids. Looked up from germline, CDR1 is SGHTA and CDR2 is FQGNSA. In DNA form, the CDR3 reads TGTGCCAGCAGCCCCCGACTAGCAACCAACACCGGGGAGCTGTTTTTT. Amino acid sequence: CASSPRLATNTGELFF.

The chain uses TRBV5-1 and TRBJ1-3, with D unresolved. The germline V gene encodes CDR1 SGHRS and CDR2 YFSETQ. The germline V and J ends were trimmed by 1 base and 0 bases, with 32 bases remaining between them. The CDR3 loop spans 23 amino acids. CDR3 loop: CASSLNFAGGGSGGSHSGNTIYF. DNA for the CDR3: TGCGCCAGCAGCTTGAATTTCGCGGGTGGTGGGAGTGGAGGCAGCCACTCTGGAAACACCATATATTTT.

This clone has just a few counts. The chain has TRBV14 and TRBJ1-2, with D hard to call. Germline CDR1 is SGHDN and CDR2 is FVKESK. The CDR3 spans 13 residues. V was cut by 0 bases and J by 4 bases, with 6 bases left in between. The CDR3 here is CASSQDRSYGYTF. The CDR3, as DNA: TGTGCCAGCAGCCAAGATCGAAGCTATGGCTACACCTTC.

The V call is TRBV5-1, the J call TRBJ2-2; D may be TRBD1 (5 bases). Looked up from germline, CDR1 is SGHRS and CDR2 is YFSETQ. Trimming took 0 bases from V and 2 from J, leaving 11 bases between them. The CDR3 is made up of 16 amino acids. The CDR3 nucleotides are TGCGCCAGCAGCTTGGTATCAGGGTCCAACACCGGGGAGCTGTTTTTT. Its protein is CASSLVSGSNTGELFF.

The CDR3 loop is CASSLGWEPSLPYEQYF. In DNA, the CDR3 is TGTGCCAGCAGCTTAGGGTGGGAGCCGTCCCTTCCCTACGAGCAGTACTTC. The V gene is TRBV7-2, the J gene TRBJ2-7; D is perhaps TRBD2 (5 bases). Germline lookup yields CDR1 SGHTA and CDR2 FQGNSA. The CDR3 totals 17 residues. The V and J ends lost 1 base and 2 bases respectively, with 18 bases between them.

The gene calls are TRBV5-1 and TRBJ1-6; maybe TRBD1 (5 bases). V lost 4 bases and J lost 4, with 15 bases in between. This CDR3 comprises 16 residues. Germline-derived CDR1 and CDR2 are SGHRS and YFSETQ. The CDR3 reads CASSPVLQGYNSPLHF. In DNA, the CDR3 is TGCGCCAGCAGCCCCGTCCTTCAGGGTTATAATTCACCCCTCCACTTT.

The chain recombines TRBV10-2 with TRBJ2-7, with D unclear. The CDR3 contains 11 residues. V was pared by 8 bases and J by 0 bases, with 5 bases between. The germline V gene has CDR1 WSHSY and CDR2 SAAADI. CDR3 loop: CASLSSYEQYF. CDR3 bases: TGCGCCAGCCTAAGCTCCTACGAGCAGTACTTC.